These T cell receptor beta chains were read from a single sample in a study of T cells in Graves' hyperthyroidism and ophthalmopathy. TCRdb used MiXCR to reprocess the multiplex PCR reads, holding one entry per CDR3 protein. The table lists about 260,000 distinct CDR3 sequences, 20% to 25% of them singletons. The sequenced sample was blood. The receptors derive from a man younger than 40 with Graves' ophthalmopathy. The CDR3 runs from the conserved cysteine through the conserved F or W. D genes are given only for firm matches. The size entry is marked missing in some rows and otherwise reads once, few, many or a size class.

>.|13|few|TRBJ2-2|TRBV7-3
CASSTRAPGELFF
TGTGCCAGCAGCACCCGGGCCCCCGGGGAGCTGTTTTTT
>TRBD1|17|.|TRBJ1-2|TRBV9
CASSVVEGGDRVGGYTF
TGTGCCAGCAGCGTAGTAGAAGGAGGGGACAGGGTTGGTGGCTACACCTTC
>TRBD1|14|many|TRBJ2-7|TRBV3-1
CASSHAGQAYEQYF
TGTGCCAGCAGCCATGCTGGACAGGCCTACGAGCAGTACTTC
>.|14|few|TRBJ2-6|TRBV12-3/TRBV12-4
CASSFQGGANVLTF
TGTGCCAGCAGTTTCCAGGGGGGGGCCAACGTCCTGACTTTC
>TRBD2|14|.|TRBJ2-7|TRBV5-4
CASSPSGGDYEQYF
TGTGCCAGCAGCCCTAGCGGGGGGGACTACGAGCAGTACTTC
>.|14|few|TRBJ2-7|TRBV7-6
CASSPGGRFYEQYF
TGTGCCAGCAGCCCCGGGGGACGGTTCTACGAGCAGTACTTC
>TRBD2|15|many|TRBJ2-7|TRBV6-1
CASSWTSGAKREQYF
TGTGCCAGCAGTTGGACTAGCGGGGCTAAGAGGGAGCAGTACTTC
>.|16|many|TRBJ2-2|TRBV6-1
CAISFREGSGTGELFF
TGTGCCATCTCTTTCCGAGAAGGGTCTGGGACCGGGGAGCTGTTTTTT
>.|16|many|TRBJ2-2|TRBV28
CASSSAGTANTGELFF
TGTGCCAGCAGTTCGGCCGGGACTGCGAACACCGGGGAGCTGTTTTTT
>.|16|many|TRBJ2-1|TRBV7-8
CASSRLPGPDYNEQFF
TGTGCCAGCAGCAGACTTCCGGGACCAGACTACAATGAGCAGTTCTTC
>.|10|few|TRBJ1-1|TRBV28
CASRDIEAFF
TGTGCCAGCAGGGACATTGAAGCTTTCTTT
>TRBD1|17|.|TRBJ2-1|TRBV6-1
CASRPQGVMSSYNEQFF
TGTGCCAGCAGGCCACAGGGGGTAATGAGCTCCTACAATGAGCAGTTCTTC
>TRBD1|15|.|TRBJ2-7|TRBV12-3/TRBV12-4
CASSSQGGTKDEQYF
TGTGCCAGCAGTTCCCAAGGGGGCACGAAGGACGAGCAGTACTTC
>.|14|few|TRBJ1-3|TRBV20-1
CSAEDSDSGNTIYF
TGCAGTGCCGAGGACTCCGACTCTGGAAACACCATATATTTT
>TRBD2|18|.|TRBJ2-5|TRBV12-3/TRBV12-4
CASTRGRAGGPAWETQYF
TGTGCCAGCACCCGCGGAAGAGCGGGAGGGCCGGCATGGGAGACCCAGTACTTC
>.|15|.|TRBJ2-5|TRBV5-1
CASSRGQVRQETQYF
TGCGCCAGCAGCCGGGGACAAGTAAGACAAGAGACCCAGTACTTC
>.|14|.|TRBJ2-4|TRBV28
CASSLLGGGNIQYF
TGTGCCAGCAGTTTGCTAGGGGGGGGAAACATTCAGTACTTC
>TRBD2|17|few|TRBJ2-1|TRBV5-1
CASRFSGEGEPANEQFF
TGCGCCAGCAGGTTTTCGGGGGAGGGCGAACCAGCGAATGAGCAGTTCTTC
>TRBD1|15|many|TRBJ1-2|TRBV12-3/TRBV12-4
CASSLIGDRVYGYTF
TGTGCCAGCAGTTTAATTGGGGACAGGGTCTATGGCTACACCTTC
>.|17|many|TRBJ2-2|TRBV2
CASYPGAAGRGTGELFF
TGTGCCAGCTACCCGGGGGCGGCGGGTCGTGGCACCGGGGAGCTGTTTTTT
>.|16|many|TRBJ1-1|TRBV6-2/TRBV6-3
CASSYPYLRLSTEAFF
TGTGCCAGCAGTTACCCCTATCTCAGGCTCTCGACTGAAGCTTTCTTT
>.|12|many|TRBJ1-1|TRBV12-3/TRBV12-4
CASSNTNTEAFF
TGTGCCAGCTCTAATACGAACACTGAAGCTTTCTTT
>TRBD2|16|few|TRBJ2-1|TRBV13
CASSNRTSGRQNEQFF
TGTGCCAGCAGCAACCGGACTAGCGGGAGACAAAATGAGCAGTTCTTC
>.|11|few|TRBJ1-1|TRBV28
CASSPDIEAFF
TGTGCCAGCAGTCCCGATATTGAAGCTTTCTTT
>.|15|.|TRBJ2-5|TRBV7-9
CASRPLQERKETQYF
TGTGCCAGCAGACCCCTGCAGGAGCGTAAAGAGACCCAGTACTTC
>TRBD1|15|many|TRBJ1-2|TRBV9
CASSVAWTGVSGYTF
TGTGCCAGCAGCGTAGCCTGGACAGGGGTCAGTGGCTACACCTTC
>TRBD1|15|once|TRBJ2-4|TRBV24-1
CATSDLRTGEDIQYF
TGTGCCACCAGTGATTTGAGGACAGGGGAGGACATTCAGTACTTC
>TRBD1|14|many|TRBJ1-2|TRBV11-1
CASSFQGGVDGYTF
TGTGCCAGCAGCTTCCAGGGGGGAGTGGATGGCTACACCTTC
>TRBD1|15|few|TRBJ2-1|TRBV3-1
CASSEVGTGGREQFF
TGTGCCAGCAGCGAAGTGGGGACAGGGGGCCGTGAGCAGTTCTTC
>TRBD2|14|many|TRBJ2-7|TRBV18
CASSPGSGSYEQYF
TGTGCCAGCTCACCGGGTAGCGGGAGCTACGAGCAGTACTTC
>TRBD1|13|few|TRBJ1-5|TRBV11-3
CASSTGEGQPQHF
TGTGCCAGTTCGACAGGGGAGGGTCAGCCCCAGCATTTT
>TRBD1|16|few|TRBJ2-2|TRBV7-2
CASSLGTGRDTGELFF
TGTGCCAGCAGCCTAGGGACAGGGAGGGACACCGGGGAGCTGTTTTTT
>.|14|.|TRBJ2-7|TRBV7-2
CASSLGAFRDEQYF
TGTGCCAGCAGCTTAGGGGCGTTCAGGGACGAGCAGTACTTC
>TRBD1|13|many|TRBJ1-1|TRBV30
CAWYTDRVTEAFF
TGTGCCTGGTATACCGACAGGGTCACTGAAGCTTTCTTT
>TRBD1|17|.|TRBJ2-2|TRBV30
CAWSVRQGARNTGELFF
TGTGCCTGGAGTGTTAGGCAGGGGGCTCGGAACACCGGGGAGCTGTTTTTT
>.|16|.|TRBJ2-2|TRBV18
CASSRSGAGNTGELSF
TGTGCCAGCTCACGATCAGGCGCCGGGAACACCGGGGAGCTGTCTTTT
>.|13|.|TRBJ1-2|TRBV7-9
CASSSDRSYGYTF
TGTGCCAGCAGCTCCGATCGTTCCTATGGCTACACCTTC
>TRBD1|14|few|TRBJ1-5|TRBV19
CASTPGTGNQPQHF
TGTGCCAGTACCCCCGGGACAGGGAATCAGCCCCAGCATTTT
>TRBD2|16|.|TRBJ2-1|TRBV20-1
CSVRGTSGRRYNEQFF
TGCAGTGTAAGGGGGACTAGCGGGAGAAGGTACAATGAGCAGTTCTTC
>TRBD2|13|.|TRBJ2-1|TRBV6-2/TRBV6-3
CASRGLARNEQFF
TGTGCCAGCAGGGGACTAGCGCGCAATGAGCAGTTCTTC
>TRBD2|17|few|TRBJ2-3|TRBV9
CASSVTSGGTSTDTQYF
TGTGCCAGCAGCGTGACTAGCGGGGGTACTAGCACAGATACGCAGTATTTT
>TRBD2|14|few|TRBJ2-7|TRBV20-1
CSARGGTTLYEQYF
TGCAGTGCTAGAGGCGGGACTACCTTATACGAGCAGTACTTC
>TRBD2|16|many|TRBJ2-7|TRBV11-2
CASSPGLAGGPLEQYF
TGTGCCAGCAGCCCCGGACTAGCGGGAGGGCCCCTCGAGCAGTACTTC